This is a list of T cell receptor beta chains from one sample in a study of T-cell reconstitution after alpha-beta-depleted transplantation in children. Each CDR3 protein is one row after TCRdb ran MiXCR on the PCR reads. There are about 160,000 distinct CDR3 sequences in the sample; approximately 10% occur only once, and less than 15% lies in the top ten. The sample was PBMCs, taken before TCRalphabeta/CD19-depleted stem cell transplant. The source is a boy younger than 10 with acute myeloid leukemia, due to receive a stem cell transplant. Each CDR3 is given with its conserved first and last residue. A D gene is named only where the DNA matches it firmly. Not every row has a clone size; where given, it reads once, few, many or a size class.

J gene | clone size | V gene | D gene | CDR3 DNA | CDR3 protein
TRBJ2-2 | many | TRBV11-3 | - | TGTGCCAGCAGCTTCTGGGGGTCCGGCGGGGAGCTGTTTTTT | CASSFWGSGGELFF
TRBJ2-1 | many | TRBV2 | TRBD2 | TGTGCCAGCAGTGAGTGGGGGGGGACCTACAATGAGCAGTTCTTC | CASSEWGGTYNEQFF
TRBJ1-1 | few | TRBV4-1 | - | TGCGCCAGCAGTCAAGATTTAGTTCGGAACACTGAAGCTTTCTTT | CASSQDLVRNTEAFF
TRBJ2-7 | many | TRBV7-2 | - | TGTGCCAGCAGCCCACTGAATGGTCCTGGATACGAGCAGTACTTC | CASSPLNGPGYEQYF
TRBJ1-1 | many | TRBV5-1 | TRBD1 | TGCGCCAGCAGCATCGGGACAGGGGTCTACAACACTGAAGCTTTCTTT | CASSIGTGVYNTEAFF
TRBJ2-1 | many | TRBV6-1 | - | TGTGCCAGCAGTCGGACTCTTCGGGAGCAGTTCTTC | CASSRTLREQFF
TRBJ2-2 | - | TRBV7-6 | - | TGTGCCAGCAGCGCCGACTATGGGGCGGTCACCGGGGAGCTGTTTTTT | CASSADYGAVTGELFF
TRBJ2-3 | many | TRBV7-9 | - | TGTGCCAGCAGCCCCCGAGAGGGGGGAGGGACAGATACGCAGTATTTT | CASSPREGGGTDTQYF
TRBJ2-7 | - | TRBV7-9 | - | TGTGCCAGCACCCCCCGGGACGGAGCCTACGAGCAGTACTTC | CASTPRDGAYEQYF
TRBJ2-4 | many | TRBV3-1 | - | TGTGCCAGCAGCCACCCAGGGACCCGAGGAGACATTCAGTACTTC | CASSHPGTRGDIQYF
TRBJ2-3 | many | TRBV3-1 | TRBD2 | TGTGCCAGCAGCCACCGCCGGGGGGGCCTTACAGATACGCAGTATTTT | CASSHRRGGLTDTQYF
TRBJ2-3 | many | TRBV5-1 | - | TGCGCCAGCAGCCAAGGACAGCTCAGGGGAGATACGCAGTATTTT | CASSQGQLRGDTQYF
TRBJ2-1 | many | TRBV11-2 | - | TGTGCCAGCAGCTTAGTAGGGAACTACAATGAGCAGTTCTTC | CASSLVGNYNEQFF
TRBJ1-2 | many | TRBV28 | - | TGTGCCAGCAGTTTAATCAGACAGGATCGTGGCTACACCTTC | CASSLIRQDRGYTF
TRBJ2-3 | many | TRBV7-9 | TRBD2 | TGTGCCAGCAGCTACGAACTAACCGGGACTAGCGGGTTTCTCACAGATACGCAGTATTTT | CASSYELTGTSGFLTDTQYF
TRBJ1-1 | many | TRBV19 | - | TGTGCCAGTAGTAACGCGGGGAAGGGTACTGAAGCTTTCTTT | CASSNAGKGTEAFF
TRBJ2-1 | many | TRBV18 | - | TGTGCCAGCTCACCACGTCAGGGCCCCTACAATGAGCAGTTCTTC | CASSPRQGPYNEQFF
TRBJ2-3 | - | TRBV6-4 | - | TGTGCCAGCAGTGACTCAGATAGGGGAACGCAGTATTTT | CASSDSDRGTQYF
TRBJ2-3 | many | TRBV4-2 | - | TGTGCCAGCAGCCAAAGGGAAAAGGACAGAGCCCTGGCAGATACGCAGTATTTT | CASSQREKDRALADTQYF
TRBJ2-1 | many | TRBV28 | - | TGTGCCAGCAGTGTAAAGGAGCTGGGCCATGAGCAGTTCTTC | CASSVKELGHEQFF
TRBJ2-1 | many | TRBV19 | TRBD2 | TGTGCCAGTAGTATAATAGCGGGAGCGAGCAATGAGCAGTTCTTC | CASSIIAGASNEQFF
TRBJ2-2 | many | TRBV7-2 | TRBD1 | TGTGCCAGCAGCGCCGACAGGGGCACCGGGGAGCTGTTTTTT | CASSADRGTGELFF
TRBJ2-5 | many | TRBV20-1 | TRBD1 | TGCAGTGCCCTCAGACAGGGCGGGGAGACCCAGTACTTC | CSALRQGGETQYF
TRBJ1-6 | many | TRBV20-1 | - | TGCAGTGCTGGCCAGGTTTCACCCCTCCACTTT | CSAGQVSPLHF
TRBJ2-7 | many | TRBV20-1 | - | TGCAGTGCGCAAACGGGGGCACGCTCCTACGAGCAGTACTTC | CSAQTGARSYEQYF
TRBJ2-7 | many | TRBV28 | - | TGTGCCAGCAGTTCTGTTCGGACCCCCCTATCCTACGAGCAGTACTTC | CASSSVRTPLSYEQYF
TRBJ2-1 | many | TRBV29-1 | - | TGCAGCGTTTCAGGGTACAATGAGCAGTTCTTC | CSVSGYNEQFF
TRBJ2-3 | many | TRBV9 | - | TGTGCCAGCAGCGCCGGACCGCGACCCACAGATACGCAGTATTTT | CASSAGPRPTDTQYF
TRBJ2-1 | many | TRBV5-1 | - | TGCGCCAGCAGCCCAGGGGGGAGCTCCTACAATGAGCAGTTCTTC | CASSPGGSSYNEQFF
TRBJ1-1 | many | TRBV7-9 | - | TGTGCCAGCAGCCCAAGTGGTGGCAGCTCCGAAGCTTTCTTT | CASSPSGGSSEAFF